This T cell receptor beta chain was captured in a study of shared clonotypes between healthy human individuals. Study-level findings and limits: Researchers found naive subsets generally carried larger estimated richness than memory subsets. It was the non-shared clonotypes that had lower generation probabilities than clonotypes shared by all four donors.

This clone was observed once. What it recognizes is unknown. Repertoires were generated with immunoSEQ multiplex PCR, while TCRdb's copy carries only in-frame clones and drops some. In the table there are roughly 2.2 million clones, about 90% of which are singletons. The CDR3 covers 17 residues. CDR1 and CDR2 (germline): MDHEN, SYDVKM. V lost 2 bases and J lost 2, with 17 bases in between. Partitioning of CD4+ cells yielded a CD45RA+ naive subset and a CD45RA-negative memory subset. The chain recombines TRBV28 with TRBJ2-3, with a possible D match to TRBD2 (5 bases). The sample taken for sequencing was naive CD4+ T cells from PBMCs. Subset: CD45RA+ positively selected. The receptor's source is a man between 18 and 29 years old in good health. Some clones in this sample may be carry-over from other donors' samples. Here the CDR3 reads CASSLVGRKTATDTQYF. In DNA form, the CDR3 reads TGTGCCAGCAGTTTAGTGGGGAGAAAAACCGCCACAGATACGCAGTATTTT.